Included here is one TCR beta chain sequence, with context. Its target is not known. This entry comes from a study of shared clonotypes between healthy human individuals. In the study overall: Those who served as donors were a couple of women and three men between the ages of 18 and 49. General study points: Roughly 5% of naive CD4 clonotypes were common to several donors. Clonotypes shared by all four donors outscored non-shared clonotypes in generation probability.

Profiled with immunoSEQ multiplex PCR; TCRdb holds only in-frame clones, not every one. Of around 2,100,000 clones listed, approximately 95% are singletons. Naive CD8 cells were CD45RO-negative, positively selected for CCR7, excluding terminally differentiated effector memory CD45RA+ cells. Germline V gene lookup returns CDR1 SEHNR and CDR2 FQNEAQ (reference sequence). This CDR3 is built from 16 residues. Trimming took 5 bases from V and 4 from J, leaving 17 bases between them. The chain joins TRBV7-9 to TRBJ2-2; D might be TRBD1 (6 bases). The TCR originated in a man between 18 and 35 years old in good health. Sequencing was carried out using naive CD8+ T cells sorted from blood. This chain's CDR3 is CASSPTMGAGTGELFF. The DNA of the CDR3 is TGTGCCAGCAGCCCAACGATGGGGGCGGGCACCGGGGAGCTGTTTTTT.